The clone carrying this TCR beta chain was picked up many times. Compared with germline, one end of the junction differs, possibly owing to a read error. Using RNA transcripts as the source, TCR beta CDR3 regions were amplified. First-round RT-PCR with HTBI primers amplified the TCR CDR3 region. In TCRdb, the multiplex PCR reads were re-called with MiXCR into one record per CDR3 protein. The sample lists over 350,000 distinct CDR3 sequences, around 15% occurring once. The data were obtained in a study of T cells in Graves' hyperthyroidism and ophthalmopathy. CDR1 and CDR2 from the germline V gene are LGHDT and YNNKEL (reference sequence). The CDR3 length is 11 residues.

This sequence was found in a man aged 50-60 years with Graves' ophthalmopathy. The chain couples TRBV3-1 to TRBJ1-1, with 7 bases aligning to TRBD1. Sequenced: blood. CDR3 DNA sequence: TGTGCCTGCAGGGGGGCCACTGAAGCTTTCTTT. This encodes CACRGATEAFF.